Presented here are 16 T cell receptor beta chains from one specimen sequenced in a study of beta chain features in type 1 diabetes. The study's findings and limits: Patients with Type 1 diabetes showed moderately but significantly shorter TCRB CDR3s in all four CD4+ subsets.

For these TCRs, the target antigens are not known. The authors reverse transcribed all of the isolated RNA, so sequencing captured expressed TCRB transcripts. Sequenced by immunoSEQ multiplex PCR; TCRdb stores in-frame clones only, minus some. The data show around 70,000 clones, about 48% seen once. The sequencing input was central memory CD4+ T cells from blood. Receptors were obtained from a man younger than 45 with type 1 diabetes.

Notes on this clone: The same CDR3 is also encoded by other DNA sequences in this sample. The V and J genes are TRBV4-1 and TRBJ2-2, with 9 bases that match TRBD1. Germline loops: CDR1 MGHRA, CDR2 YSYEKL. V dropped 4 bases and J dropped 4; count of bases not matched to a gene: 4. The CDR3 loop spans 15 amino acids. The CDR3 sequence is CASSPGQGPTGELFF. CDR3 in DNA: TGCGCCAGCAGCCCGGGACAGGGCCCCACCGGGGAGCTGTTTTTT.

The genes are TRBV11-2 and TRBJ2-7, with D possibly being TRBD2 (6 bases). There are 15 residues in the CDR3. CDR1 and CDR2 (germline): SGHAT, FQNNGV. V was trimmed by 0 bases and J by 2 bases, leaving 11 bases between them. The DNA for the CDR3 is TGTGCCAGCAGCTTAGAGTCACCGGGAGCCTACGAGCAGTACTTC. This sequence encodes CASSLESPGAYEQYF.

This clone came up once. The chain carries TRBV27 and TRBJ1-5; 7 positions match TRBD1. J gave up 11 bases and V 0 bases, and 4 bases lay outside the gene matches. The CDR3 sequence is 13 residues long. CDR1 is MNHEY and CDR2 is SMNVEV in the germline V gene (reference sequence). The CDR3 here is CASSLSLQGTQHF. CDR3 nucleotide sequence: TGTGCCAGCAGTTTATCGTTACAGGGGACCCAGCATTTT.

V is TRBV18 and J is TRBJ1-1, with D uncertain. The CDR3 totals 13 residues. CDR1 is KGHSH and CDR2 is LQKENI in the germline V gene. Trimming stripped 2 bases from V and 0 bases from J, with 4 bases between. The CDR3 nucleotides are TGTGCCAGCTCACCAGAGGTGAACACTGAAGCTTTCTTT. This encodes CASSPEVNTEAFF.

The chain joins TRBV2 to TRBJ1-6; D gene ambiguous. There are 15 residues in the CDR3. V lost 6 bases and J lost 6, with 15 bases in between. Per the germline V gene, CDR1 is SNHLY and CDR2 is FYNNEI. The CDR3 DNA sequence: TGTGCCAGCAGCGGAGACTCCAAAACTAATTCACCCCTCCACTTT. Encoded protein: CASSGDSKTNSPLHF.

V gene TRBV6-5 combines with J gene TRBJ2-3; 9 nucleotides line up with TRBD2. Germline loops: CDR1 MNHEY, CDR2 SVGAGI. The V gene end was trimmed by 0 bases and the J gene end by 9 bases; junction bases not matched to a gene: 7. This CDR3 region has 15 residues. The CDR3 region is CASSYSAGTSRTQYF. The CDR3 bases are TGTGCCAGCAGTTACTCCGCCGGGACTAGCAGGACGCAGTATTTT.

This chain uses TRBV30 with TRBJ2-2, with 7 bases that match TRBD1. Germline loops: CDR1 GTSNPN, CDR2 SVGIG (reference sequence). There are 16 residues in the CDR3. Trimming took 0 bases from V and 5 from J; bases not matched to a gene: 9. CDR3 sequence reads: CAWSVLLGGETGELFF. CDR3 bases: TGTGCCTGGAGTGTACTTTTAGGGGGCGAAACCGGGGAGCTGTTTTTT.

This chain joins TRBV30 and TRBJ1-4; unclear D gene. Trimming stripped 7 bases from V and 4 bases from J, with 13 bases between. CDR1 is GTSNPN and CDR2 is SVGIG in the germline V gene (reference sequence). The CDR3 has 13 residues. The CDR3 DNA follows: TGTGCCTCCCTGAGGGATTTTAATGAAAAACTGTTTTTT. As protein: CASLRDFNEKLFF.

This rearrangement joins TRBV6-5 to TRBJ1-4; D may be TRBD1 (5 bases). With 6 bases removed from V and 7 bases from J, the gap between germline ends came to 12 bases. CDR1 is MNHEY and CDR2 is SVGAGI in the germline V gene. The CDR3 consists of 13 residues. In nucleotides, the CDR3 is TGTGCCAGCAGGCCGGGGGGTAGTGAAAAACTGTTTTTT. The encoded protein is CASRPGGSEKLFF.

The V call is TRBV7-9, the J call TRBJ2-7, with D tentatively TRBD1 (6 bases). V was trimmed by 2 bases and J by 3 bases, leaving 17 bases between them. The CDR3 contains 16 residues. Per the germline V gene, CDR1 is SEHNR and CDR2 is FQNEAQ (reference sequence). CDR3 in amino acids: CASSLFIQGILYEQYF. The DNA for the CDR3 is TGTGCCAGCAGCTTATTTATCCAGGGGATCCTCTACGAGCAGTACTTC.

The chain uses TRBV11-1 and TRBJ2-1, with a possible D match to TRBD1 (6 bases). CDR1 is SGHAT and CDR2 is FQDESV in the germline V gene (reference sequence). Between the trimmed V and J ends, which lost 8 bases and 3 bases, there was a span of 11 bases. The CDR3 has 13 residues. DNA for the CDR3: TGTGCCAGCCTGGGACAAGGCTACAATGAGCAGTTCTTC. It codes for CASLGQGYNEQFF.

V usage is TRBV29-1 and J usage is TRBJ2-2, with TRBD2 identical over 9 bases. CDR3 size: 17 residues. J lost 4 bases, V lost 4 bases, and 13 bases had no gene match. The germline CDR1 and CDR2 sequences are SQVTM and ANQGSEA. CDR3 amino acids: CSVGGGGSGGLTGELFF. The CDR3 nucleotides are TGCAGCGTTGGTGGGGGGGGGAGCGGGGGGCTCACCGGGGAGCTGTTTTTT.

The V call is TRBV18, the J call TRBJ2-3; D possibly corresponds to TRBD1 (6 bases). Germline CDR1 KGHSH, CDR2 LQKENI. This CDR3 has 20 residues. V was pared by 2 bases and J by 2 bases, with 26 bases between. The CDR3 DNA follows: TGTGCCAGCTCACCAACGGGACAAGTTTCACCCAGTTTACTCACAGATACGCAGTATTTT. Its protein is CASSPTGQVSPSLLTDTQYF.

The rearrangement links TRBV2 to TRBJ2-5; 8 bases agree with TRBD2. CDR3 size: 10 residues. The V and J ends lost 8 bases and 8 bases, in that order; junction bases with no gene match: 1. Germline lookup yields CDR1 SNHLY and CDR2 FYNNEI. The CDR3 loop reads CASRGGTQYF. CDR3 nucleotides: TGTGCCAGCCGGGGGGGTACCCAGTACTTC.

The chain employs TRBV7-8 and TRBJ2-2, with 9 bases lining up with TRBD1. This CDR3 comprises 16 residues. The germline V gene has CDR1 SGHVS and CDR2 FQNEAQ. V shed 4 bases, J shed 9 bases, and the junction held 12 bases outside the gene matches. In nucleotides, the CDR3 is TGTGCCAGCAGCTCTTCCGGGACAGGGAGGACCAGGGAGCTGTTTTTT. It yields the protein CASSSSGTGRTRELFF. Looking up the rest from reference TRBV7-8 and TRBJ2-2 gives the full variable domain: GAGVSQSPRYKVAKRGQDVALRCDPISGHVSLFWYQQALGQGPEFLTYFQNEAQLDKSGLPSDRFFAERPEGSVSTLKIQRTQQEDSAVYLCASSSSGTGRTRELFFGEGSRLTVL.

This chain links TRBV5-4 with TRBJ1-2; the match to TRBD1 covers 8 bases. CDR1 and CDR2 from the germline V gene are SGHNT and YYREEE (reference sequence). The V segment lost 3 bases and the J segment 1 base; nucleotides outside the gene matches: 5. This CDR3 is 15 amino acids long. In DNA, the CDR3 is TGTGCCAGCAGCTGGGACAGGAACCATAACTATGGCTACACCTTC. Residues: CASSWDRNHNYGYTF.